This passage covers 8 T cell receptor beta chains from one sample sequenced in a study of read filtering for tumor transcriptome and immune sequencing. The library was built from roughly 400 ng RNA with molecular barcoded adaptors for alpha/delta and beta/gamma chains. Each CDR3 protein is one row after TCRdb ran MiXCR on the reads. Among nearly 60,000 distinct CDR3 sequences listed, 12% were seen once. What was sequenced was a population of CD138-negative cells sorted from bone marrow. These receptors all stem from a donor at least 40 years old with multiple myeloma.

There are many counts of this clonotype. This chain uses TRBV24-1 with TRBJ2-1; tentative D call: TRBD2 (7 bases). This CDR3 spans 16 amino acids. V lost 5 bases, J lost 6 bases, and 19 bases lay in between. The germline CDR1 and CDR2 sequences are KGHDR and SFDVKD. As DNA, the CDR3 is TGTGCCACCAGTGGTCGGGGCCGGGGGGCCACCAATGAGCAGTTCTTC. It specifies CATSGRGRGATNEQFF.

This clonotype came up many times. J is TRBJ2-7 and V is TRBV5-1; perhaps TRBD1 as D (6 bases). The germline V gene has CDR1 SGHRS and CDR2 YFSETQ. The CDR3 covers 14 residues. Trimming removed 3 bases at V and 1 base at J, with 11 bases between. The CDR3 DNA reads TGCGCCAGCAGCTCGAACAGGGAATCCTACGAGCAGTACTTC. This sequence encodes CASSSNRESYEQYF.

This clonotype was observed a few times. One base away lies a much larger clone, so this may be a sequencing read error. The conserved final phenylalanine or tryptophan is absent from the CDR3, which likely points to a read error. The chain has TRBV7-9 and TRBJ1-1, with no clear D. The CDR3 totals 15 residues. With 3 bases removed from V and 0 bases from J, the gap between germline ends came to 11 bases. The V gene's germline CDR1 is SEHNR and CDR2 FQNEAQ (reference sequence). CDR3 in amino acids: CASSFHGGMNTEAFS. CDR3 sequence (DNA): TGTGCCAGCAGCTTTCACGGCGGCATGAACACTGAAGCTTTCTCT.

Ten or more counts support this clonotype. The genes are TRBV29-1 and TRBJ2-5; no definite D call. The CDR3 is 14 amino acids. CDR1 and CDR2 from the germline V gene are SQVTM and ANQGSEA. Trimming stripped 1 base from V and 4 bases from J, with 13 bases between. The CDR3 DNA reads TGCAGCGTTGAAGCGGGCAGCTACGGAGAGACCCAGTACTTC. It specifies CSVEAGSYGETQYF.

The V gene is TRBV20-1, the J gene TRBJ1-1; 8 bases are a match to TRBD1. The CDR3 is made up of 13 amino acids. Germline CDR1 is DFQATT and CDR2 is SNEGSKA (reference sequence). Germline trimming cut 5 bases from V and 7 bases from J; bases unmatched to any gene: 9. CDR3 sequence: CSASRQGTGEAFF. CDR3 in DNA: TGCAGTGCTTCTCGACAGGGGACGGGTGAAGCTTTCTTT.

This clonotype was seen at least ten times. The V call is TRBV24-1, the J call TRBJ2-3, with a possible D match to TRBD1 (5 bases). The CDR3 spans 14 residues. CDR1 and CDR2 from the germline V gene are KGHDR and SFDVKD. Trimming shortened V by 3 bases and J by 3 bases, and 9 bases separated the two germline ends. The CDR3 nucleotides read TGTGCCACCAGTGATGCAGGACAAACAGATACGCAGTATTTT. This encodes CATSDAGQTDTQYF.

This clonotype appeared many times. The chain couples TRBV5-1 to TRBJ1-2; TRBD1 agrees at 9 bases. The CDR3 contains 17 residues. Germline-derived CDR1 and CDR2 are SGHRS and YFSETQ. Unmatched junction bases numbered 9, after V lost 3 bases and J lost 0 bases. CDR3 sequence (DNA): TGCGCCAGCAGCTCAAAATGGGACAGGGCGGCTAACTATGGCTACACCTTC. It specifies CASSSKWDRAANYGYTF.

This clonotype has at least ten counts. The rearrangement links TRBV5-1 to TRBJ2-7, with D uncertain. Per germline, CDR1 SGHRS and CDR2 YFSETQ. Trimming left V 4 bases short and J 1 base short, with 9 bases between. The CDR3 has 13 amino acids. CDR3 protein: CASSTYNSYEQYF. CDR3 nucleotides: TGCGCCAGCAGCACCTACAATTCCTACGAGCAGTACTTC.